Shown below are 20 T cell receptor beta chains from a single sample sequenced in a study of blood T cell repertoires in COVID-19. The repertoire was sequenced with immunoSEQ multiplex PCR; TCRdb's copy has only in-frame clones and lacks some. The data show around 95,000 clones, with roughly 80% seen just once and 12% held by the top ten. What was sequenced was peripheral blood. The receptors shown here come from a woman in her 70s with acute or convalescent COVID-19.

The J gene is TRBJ2-6, the V gene TRBV7-6; 9 positions agree with TRBD1. Germline V gives CDR1 SGHVS, CDR2 FNYEAQ. Germline trimming cut 4 bases from V and 4 bases from J; bases unmatched to any gene: 8. There are 17 residues in the CDR3. The CDR3 sequence: CASSWGQGRSGANVLTF. CDR3 nucleotides: TGTGCCAGCAGCTGGGGACAGGGAAGGTCCGGGGCCAACGTCCTGACTTTC.

This chain joins TRBV10-3 and TRBJ2-3, with 8 bases that match TRBD2. The germline V gene encodes CDR1 ENHRY and CDR2 SYGVKD. The CDR3 sequence is 16 residues long. V was pared by 3 bases and J by 5 bases, with 10 bases of the junction left unmatched. As DNA, the CDR3 is TGTGCCATCAGTGACCTTCCAAATCGGGGGGGAGATACGCAGTATTTT. It specifies CAISDLPNRGGDTQYF.

The rearrangement joins TRBV27 to TRBJ2-2; 9 bases line up with TRBD1. Losses at the gene ends were 3 bases for V and 1 base for J; bases not matched to a gene: 6. CDR1 is MNHEY, CDR2 SMNVEV, per germline (reference sequence). The CDR3 consists of 17 residues. CDR3 in amino acids: CASSLYPGQGNTGELFF. As DNA, the CDR3 is TGTGCCAGCAGTTTGTACCCGGGACAGGGGAACACCGGGGAGCTGTTTTTT.

V is TRBV5-1 and J is TRBJ2-5; 8 bases are shared with TRBD1. Germline trimming cut 0 bases from V and 4 bases from J; bases unmatched to any gene: 8. The CDR3 extends over 16 amino acids. CDR1 SGHRS and CDR2 YFSETQ come from the germline V gene. The CDR3 sequence is CASSLGRQGWGETQYF. CDR3 nucleotides: TGCGCCAGCAGCTTGGGGAGACAGGGGTGGGGAGAGACCCAGTACTTC.

This clone was found once. The chain uses TRBV19 and TRBJ1-4; D uncertain. The length of the CDR3 is 15 residues. Trimming stripped 4 bases from V and 0 bases from J, with 9 bases between. Looked up from germline, CDR1 is LNHDA and CDR2 is SQIVND (reference sequence). CDR3 nucleotides: TGTGCCAGTAGTAGTACTGACTCAACTAATGAAAAACTGTTTTTT. Protein sequence: CASSSTDSTNEKLFF.

V is TRBV6-5 and J is TRBJ1-3; TRBD1 matches 7 bases. The CDR3 spans 14 residues. Unmatched junction bases numbered 6, after V lost 7 bases and J lost 3 bases. Per germline, CDR1 MNHEY and CDR2 SVGAGI. The CDR3 region has the DNA TGTGCCAGCACCGAGGGGGCAGTTGGAAACACCATATATTTT. Translation gives CASTEGAVGNTIYF.

The rearrangement joins TRBV19 to TRBJ1-5; 9 bases match TRBD1. This CDR3 spans 15 amino acids. Germline V gene sequence: CDR1 LNHDA, CDR2 SQIVND (reference sequence). V shed 5 bases and J 5 bases; nucleotides not matched to a gene: 7. In nucleotides, the CDR3 is TGTGCCAGTAGTCCCCGACAGGGGGTGGATCAGCCCCAGCATTTT. Translating it yields CASSPRQGVDQPQHF.

The rearrangement joins TRBV6-2 or TRBV6-3 to TRBJ1-1; 8 bases match TRBD1. The junction had 12 bases not matched to a gene; V was cut back by 6 bases and J by 0 bases. CDR1 and CDR2 from the germline V gene are MNHEY and SVGEGT. The CDR3 extends over 17 amino acids. The DNA for the CDR3 is TGTGCCAGCAGCCCCGGACAGGGAAAAAGGATGAACACTGAAGCTTTCTTT. This encodes CASSPGQGKRMNTEAFF.

V usage is TRBV6-5 and J usage is TRBJ1-5, with D possibly TRBD1 on 6 matching bases. V was clipped by 2 bases and J by 3 bases, with 8 bases between them. This CDR3 has 14 amino acids. CDR1 is MNHEY and CDR2 is SVGAGI in the germline V gene. For the CDR3, the DNA is TGTGCCAGCAGTTACAAGGGGGACAATCAGCCCCAGCATTTT. It yields the protein CASSYKGDNQPQHF.

This clone showed up just a few times. V gene TRBV25-1 combines with J gene TRBJ1-1; D not certain. The ends were cut back, 1 base at V and 1 base at J, with 16 bases in the middle. Per germline, CDR1 MGHDK and CDR2 SYGVNS. The CDR3 sequence is 17 residues long. CDR3 sequence (DNA): TGTGCCAGCAGTGAATCCCCAGTTTGGCGGGGGAACACTGAAGCTTTCTTT. The encoded protein is CASSESPVWRGNTEAFF.

This chain joins TRBV12-5 and TRBJ2-3; 10 bases fit TRBD1. CDR3 length: 16 amino acids. Germline V gives CDR1 LGHNT, CDR2 FRNRAP. V dropped 5 bases and J dropped 1; count of bases not matched to a gene: 6. The CDR3: CASGPGTGVGTDTQYF. DNA for the CDR3: TGTGCTAGTGGTCCCGGGACAGGGGTAGGCACAGATACGCAGTATTTT.

J is TRBJ2-3 and V is TRBV27; 9 bases agree with TRBD2. CDR1 is MNHEY and CDR2 is SMNVEV in the germline V gene (reference sequence). This CDR3 is 15 amino acids long. The ends lost 8 bases at V and 5 bases at J; junction bases unmatched: 11. In nucleotides, the CDR3 is TGTGCCAGCCAGACTAGCGGCACACCCCTAGATACGCAGTATTTT. Translation gives CASQTSGTPLDTQYF.

V gene TRBV7-3 combines with J gene TRBJ2-3; 9 positions agree with TRBD2. V dropped 2 bases and J dropped 5; count of bases not matched to a gene: 5. This CDR3 has 15 amino acids. Germline V gives CDR1 SGHTA, CDR2 FQGTGA. CDR3 nucleotides: TGTGCCAGCAGCTTAGGACTAGCGTTTGGAGATACGCAGTATTTT. Residues: CASSLGLAFGDTQYF.

The V call is TRBV7-9, the J call TRBJ2-7; weak D call: TRBD2 (6 bases). V shed 4 bases and J shed 1 base, with 11 bases lying between them. Germline values: CDR1 SEHNR, CDR2 FQNEAQ (reference sequence). The CDR3 is 14 amino acids. The CDR3 DNA follows: TGTGCCAGCAGCTGGGGGGATGGGTCCTACGAGCAGTACTTC. Residues: CASSWGDGSYEQYF.

This chain joins TRBV6-2 or TRBV6-3 and TRBJ1-4; D not certain. The CDR3 contains 15 residues. Trimming cost V 3 bases and J 1 base, with 9 bases left between them. Germline assignment: CDR1 MNHEY and CDR2 SVGEGT. CDR3 in amino acids: CASSYSVGTNEKLFF. In DNA form, the CDR3 reads TGTGCCAGCAGTTATAGCGTCGGAACTAATGAAAAACTGTTTTTT.

The chain uses TRBV10-3 and TRBJ1-6; 9 bases match TRBD1. The junction had 15 bases not matched to a gene; V was cut back by 10 bases and J by 8 bases. This CDR3 region has 16 residues. Germline CDR1 is ENHRY and CDR2 is SYGVKD. The CDR3 coding sequence is TGTGCCACGGCCTCCGGGACAGGGACCCTATATTCACCCCTCCACTTT. Its protein is CATASGTGTLYSPLHF.

This clone was observed once. The chain combines TRBV4-3 with TRBJ1-5; no clear D gene. The CDR3 totals 15 residues. V was clipped by 4 bases and J by 0 bases, with 10 bases between them. CDR1 and CDR2 from the germline V gene are LGHNA and YSLEER. In DNA, the CDR3 is TGCGCCAGCAGCCCGACGGGTTATAGCAATCAGCCCCAGCATTTT. Translation: CASSPTGYSNQPQHF.

The gene calls are TRBV29-1 and TRBJ1-1; no reliable D call. Germline V gives CDR1 SQVTM, CDR2 ANQGSEA. V was trimmed by 1 base and J by 1 base, leaving 7 bases between them. The CDR3 covers 13 residues. The CDR3 here is CSVEGRGNTEAFF. CDR3 nucleotides: TGCAGCGTTGAAGGGCGAGGGAACACTGAAGCTTTCTTT.

This clone was detected only a few times. The rearrangement joins TRBV2 to TRBJ1-4; D not certain. CDR3 size: 14 residues. Germline V gene lookup returns CDR1 SNHLY and CDR2 FYNNEI. Trimming left V 8 bases short and J 3 bases short, with 13 bases between. The CDR3 DNA sequence: TGTGCCAGCTCGGGTCTCTCGTCTAATGAAAAACTGTTTTTT. Its protein product is CASSGLSSNEKLFF. Based on the CDR3 plus reference TRBV2 and TRBJ1-4, the full variable domain is EPEVTQTPSHQVTQMGQEVILRCVPISNHLYFYWYRQILGQKVEFLVSFYNNEISEKSEIFDDQFSVERPDGSNFTLKIRSTKLEDSAMYFCASSGLSSNEKLFFGSGTQLSVL.

The CDR3 loop reads CASRGGTDQYGYTF. In nucleotides, the CDR3 is TGCGCCAGCAGGGGAGGGACGGACCAATATGGCTACACCTTC. This chain links TRBV5-1 with TRBJ1-2; D perhaps matches TRBD1 (5 bases). V lost 5 bases to trimming and J lost 5 bases, with 16 bases between them. Germline V gene sequence: CDR1 SGHRS, CDR2 YFSETQ. The CDR3 contains 14 residues.